This TCR beta chain was identified during a study of blood T cells in healthy people across ages. General study findings and limits: Greater diversity and more naive CD4+ cells were seen in long-lived donors than in aged donors.

Through a sample-barcoded 5' primer and a J-beta primer mix, a second PCR was run for about 6 to 11 cycles. The yield of each sample was at least 3 million CDR3-containing paired-end reads. Each CDR3 protein gets one entry after TCRdb re-called the 5' RACE reads with MiXCR. Of over 600,000 distinct CDR3 sequences in the sample, around 45% were seen once. This CDR3 comprises 14 residues. V was cut by 5 bases and J by 0 bases, with 11 bases left in between. Germline V gene sequence: CDR1 MDHEN, CDR2 SYDVKM. This clonotype has only a few counts. What it binds is not known. Source material: blood. J is TRBJ2-7 and V is TRBV28; D is undetermined. The clonotype comes from a man older than 75 in good health. The DNA of the CDR3 is TGTGCCAGCAGTACCCCTGGTAGCTCCTACGAGCAGTACTTC. This gives the protein CASSTPGSSYEQYF.